These 26 T cell receptor beta chains were all obtained from the same sample, sequenced in a study of cytotoxic CD8 clonotypes in ibrutinib-treated CLL. Generated by immunoSEQ multiplex PCR, the TCRdb table keeps only in-frame clones and is missing some. Among roughly 330,000 clones listed, around 66% were seen once. The specimen was PBMCs, collected after 36 months of ibrutinib treatment. The receptors originated from a human donor with chronic lymphocytic leukemia.

This chain links TRBV29-1 with TRBJ2-5; the D is unclear. The CDR3 has 11 residues. CDR1 SQVTM and CDR2 ANQGSEA come from the germline V gene. V was pared by 5 bases and J by 5 bases, with 9 bases between. The CDR3 protein is CSVKPKETQYF. CDR3 nucleotides: TGCAGCGTTAAGCCGAAGGAGACCCAGTACTTC.

The chain uses TRBV29-1 and TRBJ2-3; 9 bases are shared with TRBD1. The trim removed 5 bases at V and 3 bases at J, leaving 15 bases unmatched. From germline, CDR1 is SQVTM and CDR2 ANQGSEA. The CDR3 extends over 17 amino acids. CDR3 nucleotide sequence: TGCAGCGTTACGCACCCACCCCGGACAGGGGAAACAGATACGCAGTATTTT. This gives the protein CSVTHPPRTGETDTQYF.

The chain joins TRBV13 to TRBJ2-2; either TRBD1 or TRBD2 may supply D (6 bases each). Trimming pared 2 bases from V and 0 bases from J, leaving 10 bases between. The CDR3 runs 16 residues. From germline, CDR1 is PRHDT and CDR2 FYEKMQ (reference sequence). Written as DNA, the CDR3 is TGTGCCAGCAGCTTACGGGGGACAACGAACACCGGGGAGCTGTTTTTT. It codes for CASSLRGTTNTGELFF. Full variable domain (remainder filled in from reference TRBV13 and TRBJ2-2): AAGVIQSPRHLIKEKRETATLKCYPIPRHDTVYWYQQGPGQDPQFLISFYEKMQSDKGSIPDRFSAQQFSDYHSELNMSSLELGDSALYFCASSLRGTTNTGELFFGEGSRLTVL.

This chain joins TRBV9 and TRBJ2-6; D gene ambiguous. This CDR3 comprises 15 residues. The V and J ends lost 6 bases and 0 bases respectively, with 10 bases between them. Germline assignment: CDR1 SGDLS and CDR2 YYNGEE. CDR3 in DNA: TGTGCCAGCACCCTGAGAAACTCTGGGGCCAACGTCCTGACTTTC. This codes for CASTLRNSGANVLTF.

The chain recombines TRBV25-1 with TRBJ1-1; 7 bases fit TRBD1. The CDR3 totals 16 residues. J lost 5 bases, V lost 5 bases, and 14 bases had no gene match. Germline values: CDR1 MGHDK, CDR2 SYGVNS. CDR3 sequence reads: CASSRKLRGVRTEAFF. For the CDR3, the DNA is TGTGCCAGCAGTCGAAAACTCAGGGGGGTCAGGACTGAAGCTTTCTTT.

The chain employs TRBV4-1 and TRBJ1-2, with TRBD1 matching 7 bases. Germline V gene data show CDR1 as MGHRA and CDR2 as YSYEKL. The CDR3 has 15 residues. V was pared by 1 base and J by 4 bases, with 6 bases of the junction left unmatched. This CDR3 is CASSQADRAGYGYTF. Here the CDR3 DNA reads TGCGCCAGCAGCCAAGCAGACAGGGCTGGCTATGGCTACACCTTC.

The J gene is TRBJ1-1, the V gene TRBV2, with 8 bases lining up with TRBD1. The CDR3 runs 12 residues. CDR1 is SNHLY, CDR2 FYNNEI, per germline. With V trimmed by 7 bases and J by 5 bases, 3 bases remained unmatched. The CDR3 is CASTDRVTEAFF. Written as DNA, the CDR3 is TGTGCCAGCACGGACAGGGTGACTGAAGCTTTCTTT.

This clone came up a few times. This rearrangement joins TRBV10-3 to TRBJ2-3; tentatively, D is TRBD2 (6 bases). V lost 3 bases and J 5 bases, leaving 9 bases between the germline ends. The CDR3 sequence is 13 residues long. Germline V gene data show CDR1 as ENHRY and CDR2 as SYGVKD. The CDR3 sequence is CAISELAKDTQYF. DNA of the CDR3: TGTGCCATCAGTGAACTAGCTAAAGATACGCAGTATTTT.

As for this clone: This same CDR3 is encoded by further DNA sequences in the sample. This chain connects TRBV11-2 to TRBJ2-7, with 8 bases identical to TRBD2. J lost 1 base, V lost 1 base, and 0 bases had no gene match. CDR3 length equals 14 residues. Germline CDR1 SGHAT, CDR2 FQNNGV. The CDR3 reads CASSLAGGSYEQYF. The CDR3 DNA follows: TGTGCCAGCAGCTTAGCGGGAGGGTCCTACGAGCAGTACTTC. The whole variable domain, remainder taken from reference TRBV11-2 and TRBJ2-7, is EAGVAQSPRYKIIEKRQSVAFWCNPISGHATLYWYQQILGQGPKLLIQFQNNGVVDDSQLPKDRFSAERLKGVDSTLKIQPAKLEDSAVYLCASSLAGGSYEQYFGPGTRLTVT.

The chain joins TRBV7-2 to TRBJ2-3, with 7 nucleotides matching TRBD2. V was pared by 1 base and J by 0 bases, with 4 bases of the junction left unmatched. In germline, CDR1 is SGHTA, CDR2 FQGNSA. The CDR3 is 16 amino acids. CDR3: CASSLVGSGSTDTQYF. In DNA form, the CDR3 reads TGTGCCAGCAGCTTAGTTGGTAGCGGGAGCACAGATACGCAGTATTTT.

V usage is TRBV7-9 and J usage is TRBJ1-2; no clear D. Between the trimmed V and J ends, which lost 0 bases and 5 bases, there was a span of 16 bases. Germline values: CDR1 SEHNR, CDR2 FQNEAQ (reference sequence). There are 16 residues in the CDR3. CDR3 nucleotide sequence: TGTGCCAGCAGCTTAGCGTTTGGGAGAGTTGGATATGGCTACACCTTC. Residues: CASSLAFGRVGYGYTF.

The chain is built from TRBV5-1 and TRBJ2-1, with 12 bases that match TRBD2. Germline-derived CDR1 and CDR2 are SGHRS and YFSETQ. The J segment lost 3 bases and the V segment lost 4 bases, leaving 2 bases of the junction unmatched. The CDR3 is 15 amino acids. CDR3 in DNA: TGCGCCAGCAGCAAGACTAGCGGGGGCTACAATGAGCAGTTCTTC. Translating gives CASSKTSGGYNEQFF.

The chain recombines TRBV15 with TRBJ2-7; D gene uncertain. The CDR3 runs to 14 residues. Deletions cut 5 bases from V and 1 base from J, with 12 bases between. Per the germline V gene, CDR1 is LNHNV and CDR2 is YYDKDF (reference sequence). The CDR3 spells CATSQEDESYEQYF. DNA of the CDR3: TGTGCCACCAGCCAAGAGGACGAGTCCTACGAGCAGTACTTC.

This chain uses TRBV4-2 with TRBJ1-5; D gene uncertain. The V and J ends lost 0 bases and 6 bases respectively, with 9 bases between them. The CDR3 is 14 residues long. The V gene's germline CDR1 is LGHNA and CDR2 YNFKEQ. This CDR3 is CASSQETLSQPQHF. CDR3 coding DNA: TGTGCCAGCAGCCAAGAGACCCTTAGTCAGCCCCAGCATTTT.

J is TRBJ2-1 and V is TRBV5-5; TRBD2 agrees at 12 bases. Germline V CDR1 and CDR2: SGHKS, YYEKEE (reference sequence). Trimming cost V 3 bases and J 9 bases; bases outside gene matches: 7. This CDR3 region has 15 residues. CDR3 sequence (DNA): TGTGCCAGCAGCTCCACTAGCGGGGGGTCCTTTGAGCAGTTCTTC. Its translation: CASSSTSGGSFEQFF.

The chain combines TRBV27 with TRBJ2-7, with D uncertain. The V gene lost 5 bases and the J gene lost 4 bases, with 18 bases spanning the gap. The CDR3 is 15 amino acids. The V gene's germline CDR1 is MNHEY and CDR2 SMNVEV (reference sequence). The CDR3 is CASSLSQLRHYEQYF. DNA of the CDR3: TGTGCCAGCAGTCTCTCCCAACTACGACATTACGAGCAGTACTTC.

The rearrangement links TRBV28 to TRBJ2-2; no clear D. V lost 1 base and J 4 bases, leaving 4 bases between the germline ends. The CDR3 is 13 residues long. Germline V gives CDR1 MDHEN, CDR2 SYDVKM. This CDR3 reads CASSLSVTGELFF. Here the CDR3 DNA reads TGTGCCAGCAGTTTATCGGTCACCGGGGAGCTGTTTTTT. The complete variable domain, with remaining parts taken from reference TRBV28 and TRBJ2-2, reads DVKVTQSSRYLVKRTGEKVFLECVQDMDHENMFWYRQDPGLGLRLIYFSYDVKMKEKGDIPEGYSVSREKKERFSLILESASTNQTSMYLCASSLSVTGELFFGEGSRLTVL.

The chain uses TRBV5-1 and TRBJ2-7; D not resolved. The length of the CDR3 is 13 residues. V lost 7 bases and J lost 1, with 12 bases in between. Germline V gene lookup returns CDR1 SGHRS and CDR2 YFSETQ. CDR3 bases: TGCGCCAGCCGACTGGGTGGGTCCTACGAGCAGTACTTC. Translating gives CASRLGGSYEQYF.

The rearrangement uses TRBV4-3 and TRBJ2-7; 7 bases match TRBD2. CDR3 length: 17 residues. Losses at the gene ends were 0 bases for V and 6 bases for J; bases not matched to a gene: 14. CDR1 and CDR2 from the germline V gene are LGHNA and YSLEER. The CDR3 sequence: CASSQDPKGGSRVEQYF. The CDR3 nucleotides read TGCGCCAGCAGCCAAGACCCCAAGGGAGGGAGCCGGGTCGAGCAGTACTTC.

The chain joins TRBV6-5 to TRBJ2-1; 8 bases match TRBD1. The germline V gene encodes CDR1 MNHEY and CDR2 SVGAGI. V lost 7 bases and J lost 5; bases outside the gene matches: 7. The CDR3 extends over 14 amino acids. The CDR3 coding sequence is TGTGCCAGCAACTTAAAGGACAGGGACAATGAGCAGTTCTTC. It yields the protein CASNLKDRDNEQFF.

This clone came up a few times. This chain connects TRBV5-1 to TRBJ1-2, with D possibly being TRBD1 (5 bases). This CDR3 is built from 16 residues. V was clipped by 1 base and J by 2 bases, with 15 bases between them. Germline CDR1 SGHRS, CDR2 YFSETQ. CDR3: CASSLFVAGRNYGYTF. In nucleotides, the CDR3 is TGCGCCAGCAGCTTGTTCGTAGCGGGGCGGAACTATGGCTACACCTTC.

The J gene is TRBJ1-4, the V gene TRBV5-8; D is ambiguous. The V gene's germline CDR1 is SGHTS and CDR2 YDEGEE. This CDR3 region has 15 residues. V was pared by 0 bases and J by 8 bases, with 14 bases between. The CDR3 here is CASSLAPPLDEKLFF. CDR3 DNA sequence: TGTGCCAGCAGCTTGGCTCCCCCTCTCGACGAAAAACTGTTTTTT.

This clone was detected a few times. The chain couples TRBV6-1 to TRBJ2-5; no reliable D call. V lost 1 base and J 5 bases, leaving 8 bases between the germline ends. The germline CDR1 and CDR2 sequences are MNHNS and SASEGT. This CDR3 is built from 13 residues. This chain's CDR3 is CASSEEGMETQYF. The CDR3 nucleotides read TGTGCCAGCAGTGAAGAGGGTATGGAGACCCAGTACTTC.

The chain joins TRBV5-4 to TRBJ2-7; 7 positions match TRBD1. From germline, CDR1 is SGHNT and CDR2 YYREEE (reference sequence). This CDR3 has 16 residues. The trim removed 3 bases at V and 2 bases at J, leaving 11 bases unmatched. This CDR3 is CASSSFTGEITYEQYF. The CDR3 bases are TGTGCCAGCAGCTCCTTTACAGGGGAAATCACCTACGAGCAGTACTTC.

This clone was observed a handful of times. The chain carries TRBV7-9 and TRBJ2-2; D remains ambiguous. Germline V CDR1 and CDR2: SEHNR, FQNEAQ (reference sequence). This CDR3 has 16 residues. Deletions cut 3 bases from V and 1 base from J, with 12 bases between. CDR3 bases: TGTGCCAGCAGCTTTCGCCGTCCTCAGAACACCGGGGAGCTGTTTTTT. Its translation: CASSFRRPQNTGELFF.

The V gene is TRBV4-1, the J gene TRBJ2-7; no clear D. From germline, CDR1 is MGHRA and CDR2 YSYEKL. The CDR3 spans 14 residues. The V end was cut by 4 bases, the J end by 1 base, with 11 bases between. The CDR3 region has the DNA TGCGCCAGCAGCCTCGTCATCGAATCCTACGAGCAGTACTTC. Translating it yields CASSLVIESYEQYF.